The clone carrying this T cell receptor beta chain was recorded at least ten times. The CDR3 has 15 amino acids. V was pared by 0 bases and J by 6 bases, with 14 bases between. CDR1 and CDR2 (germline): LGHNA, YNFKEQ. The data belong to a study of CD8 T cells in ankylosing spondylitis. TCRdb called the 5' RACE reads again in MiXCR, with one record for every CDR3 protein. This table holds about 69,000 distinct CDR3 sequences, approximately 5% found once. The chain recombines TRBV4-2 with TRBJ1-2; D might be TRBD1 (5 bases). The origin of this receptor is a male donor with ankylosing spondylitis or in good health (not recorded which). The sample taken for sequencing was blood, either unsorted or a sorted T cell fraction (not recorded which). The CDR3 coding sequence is TGTGCCAGCAGCCAAGAGCGGGGGATAAAGGATGGCTACACCTTC. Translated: CASSQERGIKDGYTF.